Listed below are T cell receptor beta chains from one sample, sequenced in a study of T cell clonotyping in hematopoietic cell transplantation. This table comes from immunoSEQ multiplex PCR, and its TCRdb copy is limited to in-frame clones, with some not included. The data hold about 16,000 clones, with approximately 74% observed a single time. Material for sequencing was peripheral blood mononuclear cells. These receptors originate from a woman aged 55-75 years in good health. Some clones in this sample may be carry-over from other donors' samples. CDR3s leave out the opening cysteine and the closing phenylalanine or tryptophan.

V gene | CDR3 protein
TRBV5-4 | ASSLTGIYEQY
TRBV5-6 | ASSSGGWTEAF
TRBV7-2 | ASSSRTSGGRGTDTQY
TRBV2 | ASSRDRVEQY
TRBV30 | ACVEGRNQPQH
TRBV7-3 | ASSLMTSSNEQF
TRBV5-8 | ASSEGRNNEKLF
TRBV6-5 | ASSYSTGGYYGYT
TRBV29-1 | SARGGAEAF
TRBV25-1 | ASSPLLTGGTEAF
TRBV7-2 | ASSLEDSYNQPQH
TRBV6-6 | ASSYSIGDYGYT
TRBV2 | ASSGGGARPQH
TRBV6-5 | ASSAHTEAF
TRBV4-3 | ASSQDFPTAYEQY
TRBV6-1 | ASSSGSGGNTEAF
TRBV27 | ASSPKVESSQH
TRBV9 | ASSVEATSYEQY
TRBV4-1 | ASRRDTEAF
TRBV4-2 | ASSQVGGGAFYNEQF
TRBV4-1 | ASSQVGGLHGGYT
TRBV11-2 | ASSFARADTQY
TRBV9 | ASSVGGTGGTGEQY
TRBV28 | ASTQGQLRNTIY
TRBV27 | ASSYYSESGTEAF
TRBV6-5 | ASSYSEGQVTDTQY
TRBV4-2 | ASSPGPLAGSPLH
TRBV28 | ASSLDRGNQPQH
TRBV18 | ASATAARNSPLH
TRBV23-1 | ASSQSRQIPYEQY
TRBV7-2 | ASSPREGYT
TRBV18 | ASSPRTTVKPGNTIY
TRBV6-5 | ASRIGGGSPLH
TRBV6-5 | ASSYNSAEQPQH
TRBV29-1 | SVDLLSHNEQF
TRBV2 | ASTRAPGLADSYEQY
TRBV11-2 | ASSRIQFTYEQY
TRBV5-6 | ASSQGILLTTEAF
TRBV29-1 | SVLDWVLTGESSYEQY
TRBV14 | ASSQSPEQPQH
TRBV19 | ASSISLSPHTEAF
TRBV28 | ASSWDEWDRRNTIY
TRBV29-1 | SVKGQGIGYT
TRBV13 | ASSLEGAATEAF
TRBV6-1 | ASSDYGGDYNEQF
TRBV19 | ASTQGTSGRAETQY
TRBV29-1 | SVPGSTGYT
TRBV19 | ASSKSAGVGEQY